Sequencing of this T cell receptor beta chain was carried out in a study of T cell responses to AZD1222 COVID-19 vaccine. V lost 3 bases, J lost 3 bases, and 5 bases stayed unmatched. From germline, CDR1 is SGHTA and CDR2 FQGNSA. The CDR3 contains 15 residues. Assay used: immunoSEQ multiplex PCR; TCRdb lists only in-frame clones, some missing. The table lists over 120,000 clones, just under 95% of them singletons. Findings of the study overall: Spike-specific TCR breadth rose after two AZD1222 doses, and depth rose as well. Repertoires were obtained solely post-peak T cell response.

This clone has only one observation. Its cognate antigen is unknown. The sample was peripheral blood, taken on day 0 of AZD1222 vaccination. The V gene is TRBV7-2, the J gene TRBJ1-3; TRBD1 matches 7 bases. This clonotype originated in an adult in good health. The CDR3 is CASSFSQGGGNTIYF. The DNA for the CDR3 is TGTGCCAGCAGCTTTTCCCAGGGGGGTGGAAACACCATATATTTT.